This TCR beta chain was profiled in a study of CD8 T cells in Susac syndrome (dated by TCRdb to about 2019). Study-wide context: Among the sequenced Susac syndrome patients, over five had clinically active disease and roughly 8 were in clinical remission. The study used repertoire sequencing to test whether antigen drove CD8+ T cell activation and differentiation in Susac syndrome. At the time of blood withdrawal, Susac syndrome patients were either therapy-naive, taking corticosteroids (with some also receiving IVIg), or on IVIg alone.

The full study reports these points: The TCR sequencing and HLA analysis was acknowledged to have included a relatively small number of individuals. In patients with Susac syndrome, the CD4+ T cell repertoire showed no detectable clonal expansion.

Peripheral blood CD8+ and CD4+ T cells from healthy donors, Susac syndrome patients and multiple sclerosis patients were profiled using high-throughput TCR beta sequencing. The Susac syndrome patients fulfilled recently defined diagnostic criteria for definite or probable disease. Bulk CD8+ and CD4+ T cells were purified magnetically by negative isolation, whereas CD8+ TEMRA cells were enriched by FACS. Blood was collected in EDTA tubes and processed within 24 hours, with PBMCs isolated through density gradient centrifugation. PBMCs destined for TCR sequencing were cryopreserved in liquid nitrogen and later thawed in a 37 °C water bath. The sorted or isolated CD4+, CD8+ and CD8+ TEMRA cells had a purity of 90% or higher. A note on this clonotype: The antigen it recognizes is unknown. Base quality data are lacking; no much larger clone is found one base away.

RNA was extracted using the RNeasy kit, and roughly 0.5 to 1 ug of the RNA was reverse transcribed with random hexamers. TCR beta CDR3 regions were amplified with the immunoSEQ multiplex PCR assay covering 54 Vbeta and 13 Jbeta segments. To correct PCR amplification bias, a synthetic template baseline was used for both primer optimization and computational correction. In the paper's pipeline: Reads were annotated to V, D and J genes according to IMGT and were analyzed with immunoSEQ Analyzer, with only productive sequences retained. Clonality was calculated as one minus the Shannon entropy normalized by log2 of the number of productive unique sequences. Public and private clones were assessed among the 100 most prevalent clones of each patient and control. A clone was defined as Susac-specific if it was absent from the healthy and MS cohorts, from roughly 990 published viral clones and from other ImmuneACCESS disease sequences. In-frame beta chains were kept once TCRdb had trimmed the public reads at Q25 with fastp and called clones with MiXCR. CDR3 protein duplicates are merged, each entry listing the most common genes and DNA. The V and J calls come from TCRdb's annotation, not from the publication. This sample lists more than 85,000 distinct CDR3 sequences; about 94% were detected once. About 0.3% of the sample is in the top ten clones.

The junction carries 6 bases between V and J, which are trimmed by 3 bases and 4 bases respectively. For CDR1 and CDR2, the germline V gene (reference sequence) lists LNHNV and YYDKDF. From cysteine to phenylalanine, the CDR3 is 12 amino acids long. Only the CDR3 portion is preserved as DNA: 36 bases, with reading frame beginning at the first base. The origin of this receptor is a human donor with Susac syndrome. Sequenced input: CD4+ T cells from PBMCs. Recombination joined TRBV15 with TRBJ1-2, with an unclear D gene assignment. Read as DNA, the sequence is TGTGCCACCAGCAGGATCGCCTATGGCTACACCTTC. The encoded protein is CATSRIAYGYTF.